The 27 T cell receptor beta chains presented below share a single source sample, sequenced in a study of cytomegalovirus exposure and HLA in healthy donors. The PCR contained 60 Vbeta and 13 Jbeta primers. Profiling relied on immunoSEQ multiplex PCR, and the TCRdb table lists in-frame clones only, not all of them. The table for this sample gives 100,000 to 150,000 clones. Sequences were obtained from PBMCs. The origin of the receptors is a man aged 25-45 years in good health and CMV-seronegative.

The rearrangement joins TRBV28 to TRBJ2-1, with TRBD2 identical over 7 bases. Germline-derived CDR1 and CDR2 are MDHEN and SYDVKM. Trimming at V came to 3 bases and at J to 5 bases, leaving 4 bases not matched to a gene. CDR3 size: 14 residues. The CDR3 DNA reads TGTGCCAGCAGTTTCCGACTAGCTCACAATGAGCAGTTCTTC. Protein product: CASSFRLAHNEQFF.

V is TRBV7-2 and J is TRBJ2-5; TRBD2 agrees at 8 bases. In germline, CDR1 is SGHTA, CDR2 FQGNSA. The CDR3 covers 16 residues. Unmatched junction bases numbered 13, after V lost 5 bases and J lost 5 bases. CDR3 sequence: CASSAKSLAGVETQYF. Written as DNA, the CDR3 is TGTGCCAGCAGCGCTAAGAGTCTAGCGGGCGTGGAGACCCAGTACTTC.

J is TRBJ1-2 and V is TRBV4-1; no clear D. Germline values: CDR1 MGHRA, CDR2 YSYEKL. This CDR3 has 15 amino acids. Trimming took 2 bases from V and 6 from J, leaving 16 bases between them. The CDR3 loop reads CASSQLVAASDGYTF. The CDR3 coding sequence is TGCGCCAGCAGCCAACTAGTAGCGGCGAGTGATGGCTACACCTTC.

The rearrangement uses TRBV5-4 and TRBJ1-2, with 9 bases identical to TRBD1. J was trimmed by 2 bases and V by 2 bases; bases with no gene match: 7. The CDR3 is made up of 16 amino acids. The V gene's germline CDR1 is SGHNT and CDR2 YYREEE (reference sequence). The CDR3 loop reads CASSLFRDRANYGYTF. The DNA of the CDR3 is TGTGCCAGCAGCTTATTTCGGGACAGGGCCAACTATGGCTACACCTTC.

The chain has TRBV4-2 and TRBJ2-1, with 10 bases fitting TRBD2. From germline, CDR1 is LGHNA and CDR2 YNFKEQ. V was pared by 4 bases and J by 7 bases, with 19 bases of the junction left unmatched. This CDR3 is 19 amino acids long. In DNA form, the CDR3 reads TGTGCCAGCAGCCCAACTGCAGCGGGAGGGAATTTTGGGTTAAATGAGCAGTTCTTC. It translates to CASSPTAAGGNFGLNEQFF.

This sequence joins TRBV6-5 and TRBJ1-5; 8 nucleotides line up with TRBD1. With 2 bases clipped from V and 10 bases from J, the junction kept 4 bases outside the gene matches. CDR3 length equals 13 residues. From germline, CDR1 is MNHEY and CDR2 SVGAGI. CDR3 amino acids: CASSYAQGVPQHF. The CDR3 nucleotides are TGTGCCAGCAGTTACGCACAGGGGGTACCCCAGCATTTT.

The chain employs TRBV19 and TRBJ1-2, with unresolved D. There are 16 residues in the CDR3. Germline V gene lookup returns CDR1 LNHDA and CDR2 SQIVND (reference sequence). Deletions cut 4 bases from V and 5 bases from J, with 20 bases between. CDR3 sequence reads: CASSTRFDPVEYGYTF. The CDR3, as DNA: TGTGCCAGTAGTACCCGCTTTGACCCAGTGGAGTATGGCTACACCTTC.

This sequence joins TRBV6-6 and TRBJ2-7, with D perhaps matching TRBD1 (6 bases). Trimming cost V 5 bases and J 2 bases, with 13 bases left between them. This CDR3 is built from 14 residues. Germline V gene lookup returns CDR1 MNHNY and CDR2 SVGAGI (reference sequence). The CDR3 bases are TGTGCCAGCAGTCCCGGGACATACACCTACGAGCAGTACTTC. This encodes CASSPGTYTYEQYF.

The chain recombines TRBV19 with TRBJ1-1, with TRBD1 matching over 8 bases. The V gene end was trimmed by 6 bases and the J gene end by 0 bases; junction bases not matched to a gene: 12. Germline loops: CDR1 LNHDA, CDR2 SQIVND (reference sequence). The CDR3 consists of 17 residues. CDR3 in amino acids: CASRPGQAIKMNTEAFF. In DNA form, the CDR3 reads TGTGCCAGTAGGCCGGGACAGGCAATAAAAATGAACACTGAAGCTTTCTTT.

The genes are TRBV4-2 and TRBJ2-7, with TRBD1 as a possible D gene (6 bases). V was pared by 0 bases and J by 2 bases, with 14 bases between. CDR3 length: 16 residues. Germline V gene data show CDR1 as LGHNA and CDR2 as YNFKEQ. DNA of the CDR3: TGTGCCAGCAGCCAAGATCCCCCGGACAGCCCCTACGAGCAGTACTTC. Its translation is CASSQDPPDSPYEQYF.

V usage is TRBV29-1 and J usage is TRBJ2-2; TRBD1 aligns across 7 bases. Per germline, CDR1 SQVTM and CDR2 ANQGSEA. The CDR3 contains 15 residues. After removal of 1 base from V and 2 bases from J, the junction contained 4 bases not matched to a gene. The CDR3 protein is CSVEVGTVNTGELFF. The CDR3 DNA is TGCAGCGTTGAAGTGGGGACAGTTAACACCGGGGAGCTGTTTTTT.

The CDR3 region is CASSIGGGAGYGYTF. The CDR3 coding sequence is TGTGCCAGTAGTATAGGAGGGGGCGCCGGCTATGGCTACACCTTC. V is TRBV19 and J is TRBJ1-2; 7 nucleotides agree with TRBD1. The germline CDR1 and CDR2 sequences are LNHDA and SQIVND (reference sequence). The CDR3 loop spans 15 amino acids. Trimming took 1 base from V and 4 from J; bases not matched to a gene: 6.

The CDR3 here is CASRRDRADNEQFF. CDR3 in DNA: TGTGCCAGCAGGAGAGACAGGGCTGACAATGAGCAGTTCTTC. The V and J genes are TRBV5-4 and TRBJ2-1; 7 bases are a match to TRBD1. This CDR3 has 14 amino acids. Unmatched junction bases numbered 7, after V lost 5 bases and J lost 5 bases. Germline V gives CDR1 SGHNT, CDR2 YYREEE (reference sequence). The entire variable domain, with the rest obtained from reference TRBV5-4 and TRBJ2-1, is as follows: ETGVTQSPTHLIKTRGQQVTLRCSSQSGHNTVSWYQQALGQGPQFIFQYYREEENGRGNFPPRFSGLQFPNYSSELNVNALELDDSALYLCASRRDRADNEQFFGPGTRLTVL.

The CDR3 protein is CASSGAPAGVSYNEQFF. CDR3 nucleotide sequence: TGCGCCAGCAGCGGGGCCCCAGCGGGAGTGTCCTACAATGAGCAGTTCTTC. This sequence joins TRBV5-1 and TRBJ2-1; 8 bases are shared with TRBD2. After removal of 4 bases from V and 1 base from J, the junction contained 10 bases not matched to a gene. Germline assignment: CDR1 SGHRS and CDR2 YFSETQ. The CDR3 runs 17 residues.

The chain joins TRBV2 to TRBJ2-1; TRBD2 might be the D (6 bases). This CDR3 region has 15 residues. V was cut by 6 bases and J by 1 base, with 13 bases left in between. Germline V CDR1 and CDR2: SNHLY, FYNNEI. The CDR3 sequence: CASRTDYRSYNEQFF. The CDR3 nucleotides are TGTGCCAGCAGGACGGACTACCGGTCCTACAATGAGCAGTTCTTC.

This chain uses TRBV6-1 with TRBJ2-7; TRBD1 is a possible D gene (6 bases). Trimming shortened V by 4 bases and J by 5 bases, and 21 bases separated the two germline ends. Per the germline V gene, CDR1 is MNHNS and CDR2 is SASEGT. CDR3 length equals 16 residues. The CDR3 sequence: CASSVTGTLLRNEQYF. The CDR3 region has the DNA TGTGCCAGCAGTGTCACCGGGACACTTCTTCGAAACGAGCAGTACTTC.

The genes are TRBV4-1 and TRBJ1-2, with 7 bases lining up with TRBD1. The CDR3 is 15 residues long. Germline V gives CDR1 MGHRA, CDR2 YSYEKL. Trimming took 2 bases from V and 7 from J; bases not matched to a gene: 10. CDR3: CASSQLTGQSLGYTF. DNA of the CDR3: TGCGCCAGCAGCCAACTCACGGGACAGTCCCTTGGCTACACCTTC.

This chain uses TRBV9 with TRBJ2-5, with 7 bases identical to TRBD2. The CDR3 runs to 17 residues. The ends lost 0 bases at V and 4 bases at J; junction bases unmatched: 12. Germline V gene lookup returns CDR1 SGDLS and CDR2 YYNGEE. The CDR3 nucleotides read TGTGCCAGCAGCGTAGAAGCGGGAAGAGGTGTGGGAGAGACCCAGTACTTC. Amino acids: CASSVEAGRGVGETQYF.

This chain connects TRBV5-4 to TRBJ2-7, with a tentative D call TRBD1 (5 bases). This CDR3 has 14 residues. From germline, CDR1 is SGHNT and CDR2 YYREEE (reference sequence). Deletions cut 5 bases from V and 0 bases from J, with 12 bases between. CDR3 DNA: TGTGCCAGCAGTACCAAGGGGATCTCCTACGAGCAGTACTTC. Translating gives CASSTKGISYEQYF.

J is TRBJ1-1 and V is TRBV7-2; 8 bases agree with TRBD1. The junction had 7 bases not matched to a gene; V was cut back by 1 base and J by 6 bases. Looked up from germline, CDR1 is SGHTA and CDR2 is FQGNSA. The CDR3 sequence is 15 residues long. The CDR3 is CASSLERQGAPEAFF. DNA of the CDR3: TGTGCCAGCAGCTTAGAGCGTCAGGGGGCGCCTGAAGCTTTCTTT.

The genes are TRBV28 and TRBJ1-2; the D gene is possibly TRBD1 (5 bases). Trimming pared 4 bases from V and 6 bases from J, leaving 12 bases between. There are 13 residues in the CDR3. CDR1 MDHEN and CDR2 SYDVKM come from the germline V gene. The CDR3 nucleotides read TGTGCCAGCAGTTCTCCCTGGGGGGATGGCTACACCTTC. Translating gives CASSSPWGDGYTF.

The rearrangement joins TRBV27 to TRBJ1-2, with unresolved D. CDR3 length equals 12 residues. Trimming removed 5 bases from V and 1 base from J, with 5 bases in between. Germline CDR1 MNHEY, CDR2 SMNVEV (reference sequence). The CDR3 is CASSGGNYGYTF. CDR3 DNA: TGTGCCAGCAGTGGAGGTAACTATGGCTACACCTTC.

J is TRBJ1-5 and V is TRBV15, with unresolved D. Between the trimmed V and J ends, which lost 6 bases and 0 bases, there was a span of 9 bases. The CDR3 is 14 residues long. The germline CDR1 and CDR2 sequences are LNHNV and YYDKDF (reference sequence). The CDR3 reads CATRGGYSNQPQHF. In nucleotides, the CDR3 is TGTGCCACCAGGGGCGGGTATAGCAATCAGCCCCAGCATTTT.

The V gene is TRBV7-9, the J gene TRBJ2-4; D perhaps matches TRBD2 (5 bases). The germline gives CDR1 SEHNR, CDR2 FQNEAQ (reference sequence). The V and J ends lost 1 base and 5 bases respectively, with 15 bases between them. CDR3 length: 16 amino acids. CDR3 DNA sequence: TGTGCCAGCAGCTTAGTTGAGAGGGTTGCCGAAAACATTCAGTACTTC. Amino acids: CASSLVERVAENIQYF. Combining the CDR3 with reference TRBV7-9 and TRBJ2-4 gives the whole variable domain DTGVSQNPRHKITKRGQNVTFRCDPISEHNRLYWYRQTLGQGPEFLTYFQNEAQLEKSRLLSDRFSAERPKGSFSTLEIQRTEQGDSAMYLCASSLVERVAENIQYFGAGTRLSVL.

V and J are TRBV15 and TRBJ2-1, with 12 nucleotides matching TRBD2. CDR1 and CDR2 (germline): LNHNV, YYDKDF (reference sequence). V was pared by 3 bases and J by 9 bases, with 9 bases of the junction left unmatched. The CDR3 covers 16 residues. The CDR3 region is CATSRPLAGGPGEQFF. CDR3 DNA sequence: TGTGCCACCAGCAGGCCTCTAGCGGGAGGGCCCGGTGAGCAGTTCTTC.

The gene calls are TRBV7-9 and TRBJ2-7; D may be TRBD2 (6 bases). V shed 5 bases and J shed 4 bases, with 15 bases lying between them. The CDR3 runs 14 residues. Germline V CDR1 and CDR2: SEHNR, FQNEAQ (reference sequence). CDR3 protein: CASSKPREKYEQYF. The CDR3 bases are TGTGCCAGCAGCAAGCCCCGGGAGAAGTACGAGCAGTACTTC.

V usage is TRBV4-3 and J usage is TRBJ2-2; weak D call: TRBD1 (6 bases). CDR3 length equals 15 residues. V lost 0 bases to trimming and J lost 7 bases, with 12 bases between them. CDR1 LGHNA and CDR2 YSLEER come from the germline V gene. CDR3 in DNA: TGCGCCAGCAGCCAAGATAGGGGGAATGGCGGGGAGCTGTTTTTT. Its translation: CASSQDRGNGGELFF.